This is a list of T cell receptor beta chains from one sample in a study of patients and donors after allogeneic stem cell transplantation. One entry per CDR3 protein, called by TCRdb with MiXCR from the RT-PCR reads. The sample carries approximately 90,000 distinct CDR3 sequences, around 5% recorded once. The sample taken for sequencing was blood, either unsorted or a sorted T cell fraction (not recorded which). The receptors come from a human donor who was either an allogeneic HSCT recipient or a stem cell or donor lymphocyte infusion donor (not recorded which). It is not recorded whose cells these are; they may come from a transplant donor. Both conserved end residues are part of each CDR3. The D gene is left open where the match is weak. Only some rows state a clone size, as once, few, many or a class for expanded clones.

v_gene,j_gene,abundance,d_gene,CDR3aa,CDR3nt
TRBV24-1,TRBJ2-3,many,-,CATSDVSGPGDTQYF,TGTGCCACCAGTGATGTGAGCGGCCCAGGGGATACGCAGTATTTT
TRBV27,TRBJ1-2,few,-,CASKRTEANYGYTF,TGTGCCAGCAAAAGGACAGAAGCTAACTATGGCTACACCTTC
TRBV7-9,TRBJ2-7,many,-,CASSFGGRVTNEQYF,TGTGCCAGCAGCTTCGGTGGCAGGGTAACGAACGAGCAGTACTTC
TRBV5-5,TRBJ2-4,-,-,CASSLAASVAKNIQYF,TGTGCCAGCAGCTTGGCCGCCAGTGTAGCCAAAAACATTCAGTACTTC
TRBV3-1,TRBJ1-2,-,-,CASSPNQGFYTF,TGTGCCAGCAGCCCCAACCAGGGGTTCTACACCTTC
TRBV9,TRBJ1-1,many,-,CASSVDRLNTEAFF,TGTGCCAGCAGCGTGGACCGCTTGAACACTGAAGCTTTCTTT
TRBV12-3/TRBV12-4,TRBJ1-5,many,-,CASSLAHDQPQHF,TGTGCCAGCAGTTTAGCGCATGATCAGCCCCAGCATTTT
TRBV5-1,TRBJ1-4,many,-,CASSPRPAGREKLFF,TGCGCCAGCAGCCCCCGTCCGGCAGGGCGTGAAAAACTGTTTTTT
TRBV30,TRBJ2-7,many,-,CTWSAQGWEQYF,TGTACCTGGAGTGCACAGGGTTGGGAGCAGTACTTC
TRBV20-1,TRBJ1-1,-,-,CSVGGFTTEAFF,TGCAGTGTTGGAGGGTTCACGACTGAAGCTTTCTTT
TRBV20-1,TRBJ2-5,few,-,CSARDMNIETQYF,TGCAGTGCTAGAGATATGAACATAGAGACCCAGTACTTC
TRBV19,TRBJ1-2,many,-,CASSRPNYGYTF,TGTGCCAGTAGCCGCCCCAACTATGGCTACACCTTC
TRBV6-1,TRBJ2-3,few,-,CASSPGWPATDTQYF,TGTGCCAGCAGTCCCGGGTGGCCTGCCACAGATACGCAGTATTTT
TRBV7-8,TRBJ1-5,-,-,CASSLAVWTANQPQHF,TGTGCCAGCAGCTTAGCCGTCTGGACAGCAAATCAGCCCCAGCATTTT
TRBV6-1,TRBJ2-7,few,TRBD1,CASSQDRASYEQYF,TGTGCCAGCAGTCAGGACAGGGCCTCCTACGAGCAGTACTTC
TRBV30,TRBJ2-5,many,TRBD2,CAWSPGTSKTQYF,TGTGCCTGGAGTCCCGGGACTAGCAAGACCCAGTACTTC
TRBV2,TRBJ2-3,few,TRBD2,CASSEGASGRTDTQYF,TGTGCCAGCAGTGAAGGGGCTAGCGGGCGCACAGATACGCAGTATTTT
TRBV3-1,TRBJ2-6,-,-,CASSQASSGANVLTF,TGTGCCAGCAGCCAAGCGAGCTCTGGGGCCAACGTCCTGACTTTC
TRBV7-3,TRBJ2-7,few,TRBD2,CASSLGAGGEQYF,TGTGCCAGCAGCTTAGGAGCGGGAGGCGAGCAGTACTTC
TRBV7-9,TRBJ2-7,-,-,CASSLSETGTLLF,TGTGCCAGCAGCCTTAGTGAGACCGGTACGTTACTCTTC
TRBV28,TRBJ1-2,many,-,CASSPSPLIDSPYGYTF,TGTGCCAGCAGTCCCTCCCCACTCATCGACAGCCCCTATGGCTACACCTTC
TRBV12-3/TRBV12-4,TRBJ1-2,many,-,CASSSREAPERGYTF,TGTGCCAGCAGTTCGCGTGAGGCGCCGGAGAGGGGCTACACCTTC
TRBV7-8,TRBJ2-2,many,-,CASSLSAGNVVSANTGELFF,TGTGCCAGCAGCTTGTCCGCAGGGAACGTTGTATCCGCGAACACCGGGGAGCTGTTTTTT
TRBV27,TRBJ2-2,-,-,CASRGVQNTGELFF,TGTGCCAGCAGGGGGGTACAGAACACCGGGGAGCTGTTTTTT
TRBV2,TRBJ2-3,few,TRBD2,CASSFDGTRSDTQYF,TGTGCCAGCAGTTTTGACGGGACTAGATCAGATACGCAGTATTTT
TRBV6-5,TRBJ2-7,many,-,CASSYGTGNYEQYF,TGTGCCAGCAGTTACGGAACAGGGAACTACGAGCAGTACTTC
TRBV24-1,TRBJ1-1,many,TRBD1,CATSDWTGENTEAFF,TGTGCCACCAGTGACTGGACAGGGGAAAACACTGAAGCTTTCTTT
TRBV5-1,TRBJ1-1,many,-,CASSLAGTRNTEAFF,TGCGCCAGCAGCTTGGCCGGGACAAGGAACACTGAAGCTTTCTTT
TRBV27,TRBJ1-3,many,TRBD1,CASRSDRGGNTIYF,TGTGCCAGCAGATCCGACAGGGGTGGAAACACCATATATTTT
TRBV7-8,TRBJ1-4,many,-,CASSLREKLFF,TGTGCCAGCAGCCTGAGGGAAAAACTGTTTTTT
TRBV4-2,TRBJ2-3,few,TRBD2,CASSAYLPRTSGGKVGTDTQYF,TGTGCCAGCAGCGCCTATTTGCCCCGGACTAGCGGGGGGAAAGTGGGCACAGATACGCAGTATTTT
TRBV5-1,TRBJ2-5,few,-,CASRKSGTAEETQYF,TGCGCCAGCAGAAAATCCGGGACGGCGGAAGAGACCCAGTACTTC
TRBV2,TRBJ1-6,many,-,CASSGTRVGNSPLHF,TGTGCCAGCAGTGGCACAAGGGTGGGCAATTCACCCCTCCACTTT
TRBV20-1,TRBJ1-5,many,-,CSARSLRADQPQHF,TGCAGTGCTAGAAGTTTGAGAGCCGATCAGCCCCAGCATTTT
TRBV2,TRBJ1-2,many,-,CASTAGRSGYTF,TGTGCCAGCACCGCAGGAAGATCTGGCTACACCTTC
TRBV15,TRBJ2-6,few,TRBD1,CATSRSRTGGASGANVLTF,TGTGCCACCAGCAGATCTAGGACAGGGGGCGCTTCTGGGGCCAACGTCCTGACTTTC
TRBV9,TRBJ2-3,-,-,CASSVSSVTDTQYF,TGTGCCAGCAGCGTAAGCTCTGTGACAGATACGCAGTATTTT
TRBV20-1,TRBJ1-6,medium-sized,-,CSASLGGINSPLHF,TGCAGTGCTAGTCTCGGGGGAATAAATTCACCCCTCCACTTT
TRBV5-1,TRBJ2-2,many,-,CASRDPRTGTGELFF,TGCGCCAGCAGAGACCCACGGACGGGGACCGGGGAGCTGTTTTTT
TRBV30,TRBJ2-2,many,-,CAWGVELGLFF,TGTGCCTGGGGGGTCGAACTGGGGCTGTTTTTT
TRBV6-1,TRBJ1-2,many,-,CASSDYSRPEKGYTF,TGTGCCAGCAGTGATTATTCCCGGCCCGAGAAGGGCTACACCTTC